This T cell receptor (beta chain) was sequenced during a study of cytomegalovirus exposure and HLA in healthy donors. Use of 60 Vbeta and 13 Jbeta primers characterized the PCR. Sequencing used immunoSEQ multiplex PCR; TCRdb keeps in-frame clones, though not all of them. The sample includes some 150,000 clones, less than 85% of them seen just once. The TCR originated in a man in his late teens or twenties in good health and CMV-seropositive. The sample taken for sequencing was PBMCs.

CDR3 amino acids: CASSIGAGGNQPQHF. In DNA, the CDR3 is TGTGCCAGCAGCATAGGGGCAGGGGGCAATCAGCCCCAGCATTTT. The chain employs TRBV11-2 and TRBJ1-5, with a possible D match to TRBD1 (6 bases). The V and J ends lost 5 bases and 2 bases respectively, with 13 bases between them. This CDR3 is 15 amino acids long. Germline-derived CDR1 and CDR2 are SGHAT and FQNNGV.